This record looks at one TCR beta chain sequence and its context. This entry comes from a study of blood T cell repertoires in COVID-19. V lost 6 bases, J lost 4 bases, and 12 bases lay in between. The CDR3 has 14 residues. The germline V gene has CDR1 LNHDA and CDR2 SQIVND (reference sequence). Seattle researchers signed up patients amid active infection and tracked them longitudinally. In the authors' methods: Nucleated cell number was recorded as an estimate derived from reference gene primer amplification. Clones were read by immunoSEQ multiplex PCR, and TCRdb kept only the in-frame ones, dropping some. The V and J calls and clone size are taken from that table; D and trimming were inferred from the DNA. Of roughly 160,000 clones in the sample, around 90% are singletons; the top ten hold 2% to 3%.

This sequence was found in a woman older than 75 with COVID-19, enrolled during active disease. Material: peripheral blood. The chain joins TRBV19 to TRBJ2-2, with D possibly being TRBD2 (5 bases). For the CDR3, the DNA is TGTGCCAGTAGAGGGAGAGTCGGCACCGGGGAGCTGTTTTTT. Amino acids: CASRGRVGTGELFF.